This T cell receptor beta chain was sequenced during a study of blood T cell repertoires in COVID-19 (dated by TCRdb to about 2020). For the wider study: The collaborator samples originated in the United States, Italy and Spain and spanned the acute and convalescent phases of COVID-19. The prospective study material was composed of cDNA or gDNA derived from T cells, B-cell-depleted T cells, or PBMCs. Deeply sampled blood TCRbeta repertoires from subjects exposed to, actively infected with, or recovered from COVID-19 were included in the dataset. The repertoires were released in a freely available public database meant as a resource for research on the immune response to SARS-CoV-2. The samples were drawn from the first 160 participants of the ongoing ImmuneRACE study and from more than 1,000 subjects provided by 6 global collaborators. A de-identified subject ID, COVID-19 status, age in years and sex were almost always included in the sample metadata. Where available, HLA class I and class II types were obtained from metadata supplied by the sample provider rather than from assay-based typing. The full study reports these points: The amount of clinical and demographic metadata varied by source and participant and was provided uncurated.

In the prospective study, participants were roughly 18 to 95 years old, resided in around 25 geographic areas of the United States, and were enrolled through a virtual design. To assign participants to cohorts, the prospective study relied on clinical history that participants themselves reported in a screening survey and a study questionnaire. For ImmuneRACE Cohort 3, a participant was defined as recovered based on two consecutive negative NP/OP PCR tests, clearance by a healthcare professional, or resolution of symptoms. In the prospective study, mobile phlebotomists collected whole blood, serum and a nasopharyngeal or oropharyngeal swab from each participant. Prospective study participants could optionally give additional blood draws and questionnaires over an approximately two-month period. Before DNA extraction, prospective study blood samples were shipped either frozen or at room temperature.

TCRbeta CDR3 regions were amplified from genomic DNA by means of the immunoSEQ Assay, a bias-controlled multiplex PCR. In the original analysis: The number of nucleated cells in each sample was estimated by amplification of reference gene primers within the assay. To quantify the absolute abundance of each unique TCRbeta CDR3 rearrangement, sequence reads were collapsed and filtered. For each sample, productive Simpson clonality was calculated by taking the square root of Simpson's diversity index across productive rearrangements. Held by TCRdb, this immuneACCESS table contains in-frame sequences only and omits some clones. Under half of the omission traces to an unresolved V gene where checked; the cause of the rest is unknown. From that table come the V and J calls and clone size; the DNA was used to work out D and trimming. The sample table contains 280,000 or so clones; only one count was recorded for about 85% of them. The top ten clones comprise about 2.7% of the sample.

The CDR3, from cysteine to phenylalanine, totals 14 residues. Only the CDR3 DNA is retained, 42 bases long and in frame from the first base. The CDR1 and CDR2 encoded by the germline V gene are SGHRS and YFSETQ. Trimming accounts for 1 base at V and 5 bases at J, while the number of junction bases matched to no gene is 1. Note on this clone: Its recognized antigen is unknown. Within one base of it there is no much larger clone, and no base qualities were kept. The same CDR3 arises from other DNA sequences in this sample as well.

The V gene is TRBV5-1 and the J gene is TRBJ1-4; 8 junctional bases match TRBD1. Sequenced material: PBMCs or T cells enriched from blood (not recorded which). The clonotype originates from a woman in her forties or fifties who had recovered from COVID-19. The CDR3 here reads CASSLRQGNEKLFF. The nucleotide sequence reads TGCGCCAGCAGCTTGCGACAGGGGAATGAAAAACTGTTTTTT. With the rest looked up from the reference TRBV5-1 and TRBJ1-4 genes rather than sequenced, the full variable domain is KAGVTQTPRYLIKTRGQQVTLSCSPISGHRSVSWYQQTPGQGLQFLFEYFSETQRNKGNFPGRFSGRQFSNSRSEMNVSTLELGDSALYLCASSLRQGNEKLFFGSGTQLSVL.